Following are 23 T cell receptor beta chains from one sample sequenced in a study of cytomegalovirus exposure and HLA in healthy donors (TCRdb year 2017). The library was prepared using the immunoSEQ multiplex PCR assay. The multiplex PCR relied on a mix of 60 forward primers for TCR Vbeta segments and 13 reverse primers for TCR Jbeta segments. TCRdb took this table from immuneACCESS and kept in-frame rearrangements with V and J called. Such tables lack part of the clones; where checked against another copy, unresolved V genes explain under half of the gap, and the rest is unexplained. For this sample there are 90,000 to 130,000 clones; 60% to 85% appear just once. The ten largest clones capture approximately 1.2% of the sample. Sequencing was done on a sample of PBMCs. All receptors derive from a woman aged 25-40 years in good health and CMV-seronegative.

This CDR3 is CAWRDRAFISDTQYF. CDR3 sequence (DNA): TGTGCCTGGAGGGACAGGGCCTTTATTTCAGATACGCAGTATTTT. This rearrangement joins TRBV30 to TRBJ2-3; 8 positions agree with TRBD1. The CDR3 runs to 15 residues. Germline values: CDR1 GTSNPN, CDR2 SVGIG (reference sequence). V lost 3 bases, J lost 4 bases, and 9 bases stayed unmatched.

The CDR3 sequence is CACSSGGYEQYF. CDR3 sequence (DNA): TGTGCCTGTTCGAGCGGGGGATACGAGCAGTACTTC. The chain carries TRBV30 and TRBJ2-5; 8 bases align to TRBD2. The J call may be faulty, since TRBJ2-7 better matches the DNA end. Germline CDR1 GTSNPN, CDR2 SVGIG (reference sequence). The CDR3 loop spans 12 amino acids.

The CDR3 DNA follows: TGTGCCAGCAGTTACAGGGCGACAGGGGAATACACAGATACGCAGTATTTT. Translated: CASSYRATGEYTDTQYF. The chain combines TRBV7-8 with TRBJ2-3; 8 bases are shared with TRBD1. Germline V lookup: CDR1 SGHVS, CDR2 FQNEAQ. Trimming cost V 6 bases and J 2 bases; bases outside gene matches: 13. The CDR3 loop spans 17 amino acids. The full variable domain, with the rest looked up from reference TRBV7-8 and TRBJ2-3, is GAGVSQSPRYKVAKRGQDVALRCDPISGHVSLFWYQQALGQGPEFLTYFQNEAQLDKSGLPSDRFFAERPEGSVSTLKIQRTQQEDSAVYLCASSYRATGEYTDTQYFGPGTRLTVL.

V is TRBV7-2 and J is TRBJ2-7; 7 nucleotides match TRBD1. CDR1 is SGHTA, CDR2 FQGNSA, per germline. The CDR3 spans 15 residues. The trim removed 0 bases at V and 1 base at J, leaving 3 bases unmatched. The CDR3 spells CASSLAGTVSYEQYF. In nucleotides, the CDR3 is TGTGCCAGCAGCTTAGCCGGGACAGTTTCCTACGAGCAGTACTTC. The variable domain in full, completed from reference TRBV7-2 and TRBJ2-7, reads GAGVSQSPSNKVTEKGKDVELRCDPISGHTALYWYRQSLGQGLEFLIYFQGNSAPDKSGLPSDRFSAERTGGSVSTLTIQRTQQEDSAVYLCASSLAGTVSYEQYFGPGTRLTVT.

The chain employs TRBV28 and TRBJ2-7; tentatively, D is TRBD1 (5 bases). Germline V CDR1 and CDR2: MDHEN, SYDVKM. The CDR3 sequence is 12 residues long. V lost 3 bases, J lost 7 bases, and 10 bases lay in between. DNA for the CDR3: TGTGCCAGCAGTTTGGACATAGTGGAGCAGTACTTC. It yields the protein CASSLDIVEQYF.

The chain links TRBV29-1 to TRBJ2-1; 9 nucleotides line up with TRBD2. This CDR3 has 14 residues. The V and J ends lost 8 bases and 4 bases, in that order; junction bases with no gene match: 9. Germline V gives CDR1 SQVTM, CDR2 ANQGSEA. As DNA, the CDR3 is TGCAGCACCGCCGGCGGGGGGGGATACAATGAGCAGTTCTTC. Its protein product is CSTAGGGGYNEQFF.

This chain connects TRBV19 to TRBJ2-1; D remains unclear. The germline V and J ends were trimmed by 3 bases and 8 bases, with 17 bases remaining between them. CDR3 length equals 15 residues. CDR1 and CDR2 from the germline V gene are LNHDA and SQIVND (reference sequence). As DNA, the CDR3 is TGTGCCAGTAGTATTAGCAGAAATCCCCTCCATGAGCAGTTCTTC. Amino acids: CASSISRNPLHEQFF.

The V and J genes are TRBV7-8 and TRBJ2-5; TRBD1 matches 7 bases. The V and J ends lost 5 bases and 1 base, in that order; junction bases with no gene match: 4. This CDR3 spans 14 amino acids. CDR1 SGHVS and CDR2 FQNEAQ come from the germline V gene. CDR3 region: CASSETGVQETQYF. The CDR3 DNA sequence: TGTGCCAGCAGCGAAACAGGGGTCCAAGAGACCCAGTACTTC.

The rearrangement joins TRBV9 to TRBJ2-2, with 11 bases aligning to TRBD1. There are 15 residues in the CDR3. V trimming: 3 bases; J trimming: 7 bases; junction bases outside the gene matches: 5. Germline V lookup: CDR1 SGDLS, CDR2 YYNGEE. The CDR3 loop is CASSEGTGGFGELFF. CDR3 bases: TGTGCCAGCAGCGAGGGGACAGGGGGTTTCGGGGAGCTGTTTTTT.

This clone turned up a few times. J is TRBJ2-3 and V is TRBV4-3, with D tentatively TRBD2 (6 bases). This CDR3 is built from 16 residues. CDR1 is LGHNA and CDR2 is YSLEER in the germline V gene. Trimming pared 4 bases from V and 7 bases from J, leaving 21 bases between. In DNA, the CDR3 is TGCGCCAGCAGCCTTAGTCATCTAGCGAGCGGAAATACGCAGTATTTT. It translates to CASSLSHLASGNTQYF.

The chain links TRBV6-1 to TRBJ1-2; D perhaps matches TRBD1 (5 bases). V was trimmed by 5 bases and J by 0 bases, leaving 10 bases between them. This CDR3 contains 14 residues. Germline CDR1 and CDR2: MNHNS and SASEGT. The CDR3 region has the DNA TGTGCCAGCAGTCAGGGCAGGACTAACTATGGCTACACCTTC. This translates into CASSQGRTNYGYTF.

The chain has TRBV5-4 and TRBJ1-2, with 7 nucleotides matching TRBD1. The CDR3 has 12 amino acids. Germline assignment: CDR1 SGHNT and CDR2 YYREEE (reference sequence). Trimming at V came to 4 bases and at J to 6 bases, leaving 3 bases not matched to a gene. In DNA, the CDR3 is TGTGCCAGCAGCGCACAGGGGAATGGCTACACCTTC. Encoded protein: CASSAQGNGYTF. The whole variable domain, remainder taken from reference TRBV5-4 and TRBJ1-2, is ETGVTQSPTHLIKTRGQQVTLRCSSQSGHNTVSWYQQALGQGPQFIFQYYREEENGRGNFPPRFSGLQFPNYSSELNVNALELDDSALYLCASSAQGNGYTFGSGTRLTVV.

This rearrangement joins TRBV5-6 to TRBJ1-1; 7 nucleotides agree with TRBD1. CDR3 size: 13 residues. Germline CDR1 is SGHDT and CDR2 is YYEEEE. The trim removed 5 bases at V and 6 bases at J, leaving 7 bases unmatched. As DNA, the CDR3 is TGTGCCAGCAGTATTAATACAGGGGCTGAAGCTTTCTTT. Encoded protein: CASSINTGAEAFF.

The chain uses TRBV4-2 and TRBJ2-1, with 9 bases aligning to TRBD2. Trimming at V came to 3 bases and at J to 6 bases, leaving 9 bases not matched to a gene. Looked up from germline, CDR1 is LGHNA and CDR2 is YNFKEQ. The CDR3 runs 16 residues. The CDR3 loop is CASSQESGGSSNEQFF. The CDR3 bases are TGTGCCAGCAGCCAGGAGAGCGGGGGGTCGTCCAATGAGCAGTTCTTC.

This clone was found a few times. The chain joins TRBV7-2 to TRBJ1-4; the D is unclear. V was clipped by 1 base and J by 8 bases, with 8 bases between them. The germline gives CDR1 SGHTA, CDR2 FQGNSA. The CDR3 has 13 residues. The CDR3 nucleotides are TGTGCCAGCAGCTTAGGATGGAGGGAAAAACTGTTTTTT. Translating it yields CASSLGWREKLFF.

The V call is TRBV6-5, the J call TRBJ2-6; weak D call: TRBD2 (5 bases). The CDR3 is 15 residues long. Germline V gene lookup returns CDR1 MNHEY and CDR2 SVGAGI. The V and J ends lost 6 bases and 4 bases respectively, with 13 bases between them. CDR3 nucleotide sequence: TGTGCCAGCAGGGTAAACCTAGCCGGGGCCAACGTCCTGACTTTC. This gives the protein CASRVNLAGANVLTF.

This clone was detected once. The chain joins TRBV9 to TRBJ2-7; TRBD2 aligns across 7 bases. This CDR3 has 15 amino acids. Germline CDR1 SGDLS, CDR2 YYNGEE. The trim removed 4 bases at V and 2 bases at J, leaving 9 bases unmatched. The CDR3 DNA is TGTGCCAGCAGCCCCCTCGCAGGACTAGCCTACGAGCAGTACTTC. Encoded protein: CASSPLAGLAYEQYF. Full variable domain (remainder filled in from reference TRBV9 and TRBJ2-7): DSGVTQTPKHLITATGQRVTLRCSPRSGDLSVYWYQQSLDQGLQFLIQYYNGEERAKGNILERFSAQQFPDLHSELNLSSLELGDSALYFCASSPLAGLAYEQYFGPGTRLTVT.

The V and J genes are TRBV30 and TRBJ1-1; TRBD1 is a possible D gene (6 bases). Germline CDR1 and CDR2: GTSNPN and SVGIG (reference sequence). Trimming cost V 3 bases and J 1 base, with 9 bases left between them. CDR3 size: 13 residues. The CDR3 region is CAWRRTANTEAFF. The CDR3 nucleotides read TGTGCCTGGAGAAGGACAGCGAACACTGAAGCTTTCTTT.

V gene TRBV5-1 combines with J gene TRBJ2-7; 7 bases are shared with TRBD2. J lost 2 bases, V lost 0 bases, and 5 bases had no gene match. Germline CDR1 SGHRS, CDR2 YFSETQ. The CDR3 covers 15 residues. The CDR3 nucleotides read TGCGCCAGCAGCTTGGCGGGCGGGGGACCCTACGAGCAGTACTTC. Encoded protein: CASSLAGGGPYEQYF.

The chain uses TRBV6-1 and TRBJ1-2; D gene uncertain. Germline values: CDR1 MNHNS, CDR2 SASEGT. The V end was cut by 3 bases, the J end by 4 bases, with 9 bases between. The CDR3 consists of 13 residues. The CDR3 region is CASSDGVAYGYTF. DNA for the CDR3: TGTGCCAGCAGTGACGGGGTAGCCTATGGCTACACCTTC.

V usage is TRBV4-1 and J usage is TRBJ2-7, with D perhaps matching TRBD1 (5 bases). The CDR3 runs to 14 residues. Trimming took off 0 bases at V and 7 bases at J, with 13 bases between the two ends. CDR1 and CDR2 (germline): MGHRA, YSYEKL. As DNA, the CDR3 is TGCGCCAGCAGCCAAGAGGGCAGGGTTCAAGAGCAGTACTTC. This translates into CASSQEGRVQEQYF.

There are a few counts of this clone. The genes are TRBV19 and TRBJ2-7; 12 nucleotides match TRBD1. Germline V lookup: CDR1 LNHDA, CDR2 SQIVND (reference sequence). The CDR3 contains 14 residues. Trimming removed 4 bases from V and 4 bases from J; junction bases left unmatched: 2. The CDR3 DNA reads TGTGCCAGTAGTACGGGACAGGGGGCGTACGAGCAGTACTTC. Protein: CASSTGQGAYEQYF.

This clone was seen just once. The chain joins TRBV14 to TRBJ2-7; 9 nucleotides align to TRBD1. Germline loops: CDR1 SGHDN, CDR2 FVKESK. V dropped 6 bases and J dropped 3; count of bases not matched to a gene: 6. This CDR3 is built from 14 residues. CDR3: CASSHGTGFYEQYF. CDR3 in DNA: TGTGCCAGCAGTCACGGGACAGGGTTCTACGAGCAGTACTTC.